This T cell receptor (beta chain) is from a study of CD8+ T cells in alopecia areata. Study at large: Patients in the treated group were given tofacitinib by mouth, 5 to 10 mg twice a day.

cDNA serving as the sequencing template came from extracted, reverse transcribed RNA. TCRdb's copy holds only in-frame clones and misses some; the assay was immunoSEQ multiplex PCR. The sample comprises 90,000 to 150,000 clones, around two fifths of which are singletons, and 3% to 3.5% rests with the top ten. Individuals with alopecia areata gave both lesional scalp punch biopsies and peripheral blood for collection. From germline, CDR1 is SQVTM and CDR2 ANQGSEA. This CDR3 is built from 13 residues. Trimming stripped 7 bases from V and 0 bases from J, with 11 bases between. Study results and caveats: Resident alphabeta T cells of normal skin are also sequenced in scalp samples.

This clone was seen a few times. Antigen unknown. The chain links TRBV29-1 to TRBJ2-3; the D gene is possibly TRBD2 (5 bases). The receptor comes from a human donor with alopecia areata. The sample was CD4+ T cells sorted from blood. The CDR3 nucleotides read TGCAGCGCCGGGTGGACTAGCACAGATACGCAGTATTTT. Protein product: CSAGWTSTDTQYF.